The 30 T cell receptor beta chains reported below all come from one sample, sequenced in a study of neurological immune-mediated disorders. TCRdb re-derived calls from the 5' RACE reads in MiXCR, one entry per CDR3 protein. Of about 21,000 distinct CDR3 sequences listed, over 5% were seen once; the top ten hold less than 50%. The source material was CD8+ T cells from blood. Every receptor here comes from a man between 18 and 29 years old in good health.

This clonotype showed up many times. This chain joins TRBV3-1 and TRBJ2-1, with 8 bases aligning to TRBD2. The V gene's germline CDR1 is LGHDT and CDR2 YNNKEL (reference sequence). The junction had 9 bases not matched to a gene; V was cut back by 4 bases and J by 4 bases. CDR3 length: 16 residues. The CDR3 DNA sequence: TGTGCCAGCAGCCTTGCCTTAGCGGGGAGTTACAATGAGCAGTTCTTC. Its protein product is CASSLALAGSYNEQFF.

J is TRBJ2-7 and V is TRBV3-1; the D gene is possibly TRBD1 (6 bases). The germline V gene encodes CDR1 LGHDT and CDR2 YNNKEL (reference sequence). Deletions cut 4 bases from V and 2 bases from J, with 18 bases between. The CDR3 consists of 16 residues. The CDR3 region has the DNA TGTGCCAGCAGCCGAACGGCTTATGGACAGACCTACGAGCAGTACTTC. It codes for CASSRTAYGQTYEQYF.

This clonotype has ten or more counts. The chain couples TRBV5-1 to TRBJ1-4, with D unclear. This CDR3 spans 11 amino acids. Trimming stripped 0 bases from V and 7 bases from J, with 1 base between. CDR1 and CDR2 (germline): SGHRS, YFSETQ. The CDR3 region is CASSLGEKLFF. As DNA, the CDR3 is TGCGCCAGCAGCTTGGGTGAAAAACTGTTTTTT.

This clonotype was seen ten or more times. This chain uses TRBV7-9 with TRBJ2-4; perhaps D is TRBD1 or TRBD2 (5 bases each). V lost 2 bases and J lost 3, with 11 bases in between. This CDR3 contains 15 residues. The germline CDR1 and CDR2 sequences are SEHNR and FQNEAQ (reference sequence). As DNA, the CDR3 is TGTGCCAGCAGCTTATACCGGGACCACAAAAACATTCAGTACTTC. This codes for CASSLYRDHKNIQYF.

This clonotype was seen many times. This chain connects TRBV20-1 to TRBJ2-3; tentatively, D is TRBD1 or TRBD2 (6 bases each). CDR3 length: 17 residues. Deletions cut 5 bases from V and 5 bases from J, with 26 bases between. Germline V gene data show CDR1 as DFQATT and CDR2 as SNEGSKA (reference sequence). The CDR3 reads CSAPPVQSGGEGDTQYF. DNA of the CDR3: TGCAGTGCTCCACCAGTGCAGTCCGGGGGCGAGGGAGATACGCAGTATTTT.

This clonotype was counted at least ten times. V usage is TRBV6-6 and J usage is TRBJ2-7, with D perhaps TRBD2 (5 bases). Trimming stripped 4 bases from V and 3 bases from J, with 7 bases between. Germline CDR1 reads MNHNY; CDR2 reads SVGAGI (reference sequence). This CDR3 region has 12 residues. The CDR3 spells CASSSGIYEQYF. The CDR3 DNA is TGTGCCAGCAGTTCCGGGATCTACGAGCAGTACTTC.

This clonotype was counted ten times or more. This chain connects TRBV5-1 to TRBJ2-7, with D possibly matching TRBD2 (7 bases). The V gene's germline CDR1 is SGHRS and CDR2 YFSETQ. The CDR3 loop spans 15 amino acids. Deletions cut 0 bases from V and 6 bases from J, with 16 bases between. The CDR3 DNA follows: TGCGCCAGCAGCTTGGATCGGGGGGCGACCCGCGAGCAGTACTTC. Amino acid sequence: CASSLDRGATREQYF.

At least ten counts were recorded for this clonotype. The chain joins TRBV7-9 to TRBJ2-3; 15 bases match TRBD2. CDR1 and CDR2 (germline): SEHNR, FQNEAQ (reference sequence). The CDR3 totals 17 residues. V shed 7 bases and J 9 bases; nucleotides not matched to a gene: 14. CDR3 residues: CASNPRWTSGGAETQYF. The CDR3 coding sequence is TGTGCCAGCAACCCAAGGTGGACTAGCGGGGGGGCCGAGACGCAGTATTTT.

This clonotype was counted at least ten times. The chain recombines TRBV29-1 with TRBJ2-1; D remains ambiguous. CDR3 length: 13 residues. Trimming left V 0 bases short and J 9 bases short, with 12 bases between. The germline gives CDR1 SQVTM, CDR2 ANQGSEA. The CDR3 nucleotides read TGCAGCGTTGAAGAAGCGTTATACGGTGAGCAGTTCTTC. Translated: CSVEEALYGEQFF.

This clonotype was picked up many times. This chain connects TRBV18 to TRBJ2-2, with 9 bases lining up with TRBD1. The junction had 4 bases not matched to a gene; V was cut back by 2 bases and J by 6 bases. The length of the CDR3 is 15 residues. Germline V lookup: CDR1 KGHSH, CDR2 LQKENI. The DNA of the CDR3 is TGTGCCAGCTCACCAGGGGACAGGGTCGCCGGGGAGCTGTTTTTT. The encoded protein is CASSPGDRVAGELFF.

This clonotype has a count of ten or more. The chain combines TRBV20-1 with TRBJ1-4; D is possibly TRBD1 (6 bases). V was cut by 0 bases and J by 4 bases, with 18 bases left in between. This CDR3 contains 17 residues. Germline values: CDR1 DFQATT, CDR2 SNEGSKA (reference sequence). DNA for the CDR3: TGCAGTGCTAGAGATTTAGCGCTGACAGGAATTAATGAAAAACTGTTTTTT. Its translation: CSARDLALTGINEKLFF.

The sample holds many counts of this clonotype. The gene calls are TRBV14 and TRBJ1-1; 7 nucleotides match TRBD1. The CDR3 contains 14 residues. Germline assignment: CDR1 SGHDN and CDR2 FVKESK. V lost 2 bases, J lost 1 base, and 1 base stayed unmatched. The chain's CDR3 is CASSQRQGNTEAFF. The CDR3 region has the DNA TGTGCCAGCAGCCAAAGACAGGGGAACACTGAAGCTTTCTTT.

Ten or more counts support this clonotype. V usage is TRBV10-3 and J usage is TRBJ1-6; D might be TRBD1 (5 bases). V lost 5 bases and J lost 9, with 14 bases in between. Germline V gene data show CDR1 as ENHRY and CDR2 as SYGVKD. The CDR3 has 14 amino acids. The CDR3 here is CAISSGATGSPLHF. In DNA form, the CDR3 reads TGTGCCATCAGTTCCGGGGCAACGGGTTCACCCCTCCACTTT.

This clonotype was seen repeatedly, ten times or more. The chain employs TRBV6-4 and TRBJ2-2; D not certain. CDR1 MRHNA and CDR2 SNTAGT come from the germline V gene. The CDR3 has 13 residues. The V and J ends lost 3 bases and 4 bases respectively, with 6 bases between them. This CDR3 reads CASSDSSTGELFF. For the CDR3, the DNA is TGTGCCAGCAGTGATTCCTCCACCGGGGAGCTGTTTTTT.

This clonotype was picked up many times. The chain has TRBV9 and TRBJ1-2; D remains unclear. Germline-derived CDR1 and CDR2 are SGDLS and YYNGEE. This CDR3 is built from 17 residues. Trimming pared 3 bases from V and 4 bases from J, leaving 22 bases between. The DNA for the CDR3 is TGTGCCAGCAGCGCCCGAGGGATGAGGTCAGCACCCTATGGCTACACCTTC. Protein product: CASSARGMRSAPYGYTF.

There are many counts of this clonotype. V usage is TRBV27 and J usage is TRBJ2-5; 7 nucleotides align to TRBD2. This CDR3 region has 12 residues. V lost 7 bases, J lost 4 bases, and 3 bases stayed unmatched. CDR1 is MNHEY, CDR2 SMNVEV, per germline (reference sequence). DNA of the CDR3: TGTGCCAGCAATGGGGGGGGAGAGACCCAGTACTTC. Encoded protein: CASNGGGETQYF.

This clonotype was found many times. This rearrangement joins TRBV14 to TRBJ2-1; D tentatively fits TRBD1 or TRBD2 (5 bases each). The germline V and J ends were trimmed by 4 bases and 0 bases, with 13 bases remaining between them. CDR3 size: 16 residues. The germline V gene has CDR1 SGHDN and CDR2 FVKESK. CDR3 amino acids: CASSPRDASSYNEQFF. The CDR3 bases are TGTGCCAGCAGCCCCCGGGACGCTAGCTCCTACAATGAGCAGTTCTTC.

This clonotype was observed many times. The chain uses TRBV20-1 and TRBJ2-2; D unresolved. Germline V gene lookup returns CDR1 DFQATT and CDR2 SNEGSKA (reference sequence). V lost 0 bases to trimming and J lost 1 base, with 12 bases between them. CDR3 length equals 16 residues. CDR3 residues: CSARDVVHENTGELFF. In DNA form, the CDR3 reads TGCAGTGCTAGAGATGTGGTACACGAGAACACCGGGGAGCTGTTTTTT.

This clonotype appeared many times. This chain links TRBV5-1 with TRBJ2-7; D is unresolved. Germline CDR1 is SGHRS and CDR2 is YFSETQ. The CDR3 totals 15 residues. Trimming shortened V by 0 bases and J by 0 bases, and 10 bases separated the two germline ends. The CDR3 region is CASSLEFGASYEQYF. CDR3 nucleotides: TGCGCCAGCAGCTTGGAGTTCGGCGCCTCCTACGAGCAGTACTTC. The entire variable domain, with the rest obtained from reference TRBV5-1 and TRBJ2-7, is as follows: KAGVTQTPRYLIKTRGQQVTLSCSPISGHRSVSWYQQTPGQGLQFLFEYFSETQRNKGNFPGRFSGRQFSNSRSEMNVSTLELGDSALYLCASSLEFGASYEQYFGPGTRLTVT.

This clonotype was observed many times. The chain recombines TRBV11-3 with TRBJ2-2; tentatively, D is TRBD2 (5 bases). The CDR3 consists of 17 residues. Trimming removed 1 base at V and 2 bases at J, with 14 bases between. Germline CDR1 is SGHNT and CDR2 is YENEEA. The CDR3, as DNA: TGTGCCAGCAGCTTAGGTTTGCGGGCGATCAACACCGGGGAGCTGTTTTTT. Translated, it gives CASSLGLRAINTGELFF.

This chain joins TRBV19 and TRBJ2-7, with 9 bases matching TRBD2. CDR3 size: 13 residues. V was pared by 7 bases and J by 2 bases, with 3 bases of the junction left unmatched. The germline V gene has CDR1 LNHDA and CDR2 SQIVND (reference sequence). The CDR3 spells CASNPSGTYEQYF. CDR3 DNA: TGTGCCAGTAACCCTAGCGGGACCTACGAGCAGTACTTC.

This clonotype was observed many times. This rearrangement joins TRBV3-1 to TRBJ2-1; 7 positions match TRBD1. The junction had 8 bases not matched to a gene; V was cut back by 0 bases and J by 6 bases. This CDR3 is 16 amino acids long. CDR1 is LGHDT and CDR2 is YNNKEL in the germline V gene (reference sequence). The CDR3 here is CASSQDLPGQLNEQFF. CDR3 DNA: TGTGCCAGCAGCCAAGATCTACCGGGACAGCTCAATGAGCAGTTCTTC.

In this sample, this clonotype turned up many times. The chain has TRBV5-1 and TRBJ1-2, with 7 nucleotides matching TRBD1. The CDR3 is 13 amino acids. Germline trimming cut 1 base from V and 3 bases from J; bases unmatched to any gene: 0. Germline V gives CDR1 SGHRS, CDR2 YFSETQ. As DNA, the CDR3 is TGCGCCAGCAGCTTGACAGGGGACTATGGCTACACCTTC. The encoded protein is CASSLTGDYGYTF.

This clonotype was seen many times. The CDR3 DNA reads TGTGCCAGCAGTCCGAGACAGGGATACTTCTATCCTGAAAAACTGTTTTTT. It translates to CASSPRQGYFYPEKLFF. This chain connects TRBV6-2 or TRBV6-3 to TRBJ1-4; 7 nucleotides agree with TRBD1. The trim removed 5 bases at V and 7 bases at J, leaving 16 bases unmatched. Germline V gene lookup returns CDR1 MNHEY and CDR2 SVGEGT. The CDR3 runs 17 residues.

This clonotype was counted many times. The chain carries TRBV10-3 and TRBJ2-7; TRBD1 matches at 9 bases. This CDR3 is built from 11 residues. The germline gives CDR1 ENHRY, CDR2 SYGVKD. With V trimmed by 10 bases and J by 10 bases, 8 bases remained unmatched. CDR3 nucleotide sequence: TGTGCCAGACAGGGGGGGGCGGAACAGTACTTC. Translation: CARQGGAEQYF.

This clonotype has a count of ten or more. This chain joins TRBV28 and TRBJ2-7, with a weak D call TRBD2 (5 bases). Per germline, CDR1 MDHEN and CDR2 SYDVKM. This CDR3 is built from 13 residues. Trimming took 6 bases from V and 0 from J, leaving 9 bases between them. The CDR3 here is CASRGLSSYEQYF. The CDR3, as DNA: TGTGCCAGCAGAGGACTGTCCTCCTACGAGCAGTACTTC.

This clonotype was counted at least ten times. The rearrangement links TRBV6-1 to TRBJ2-3, with D tentatively TRBD1 (6 bases). Germline values: CDR1 MNHNS, CDR2 SASEGT. The germline V and J ends were trimmed by 3 bases and 2 bases, with 12 bases remaining between them. The CDR3 runs to 15 residues. The CDR3 nucleotides read TGTGCCAGCAGTGAGGCCGGGACAAACACAGATACGCAGTATTTT. Residues: CASSEAGTNTDTQYF.

CDR3 amino acids: CASGRTPSYGYTF. In DNA form, the CDR3 reads TGTGCTAGTGGTCGGACCCCTTCCTATGGCTACACCTTC. The V call is TRBV12-5, the J call TRBJ1-2; D is uncertain. V was pared by 5 bases and J by 4 bases, with 11 bases between. The CDR3 is made up of 13 amino acids. Germline V gene lookup returns CDR1 LGHNT and CDR2 FRNRAP.

This clonotype was seen more than once but under ten times. This chain uses TRBV27 with TRBJ1-2; 7 nucleotides agree with TRBD1. Germline-derived CDR1 and CDR2 are MNHEY and SMNVEV (reference sequence). The CDR3 totals 14 residues. The ends lost 6 bases at V and 4 bases at J; junction bases unmatched: 8. The CDR3 is CASSSGGQTYGYTF. The CDR3 nucleotides are TGTGCCAGCAGCTCGGGGGGACAGACCTATGGCTACACCTTC.

This clonotype was observed many times. This chain links TRBV7-9 with TRBJ1-4; no clear D gene. With 1 base removed from V and 4 bases from J, the gap between germline ends came to 19 bases. The germline V gene has CDR1 SEHNR and CDR2 FQNEAQ (reference sequence). The CDR3 has 18 residues. CDR3 sequence reads: CASSLVGAWAVLNEKLFF. In DNA, the CDR3 is TGTGCCAGCAGCTTAGTGGGCGCTTGGGCAGTGCTTAATGAAAAACTGTTTTTT. The full variable domain, its missing parts supplied by reference TRBV7-9 and TRBJ1-4, is DTGVSQNPRHKITKRGQNVTFRCDPISEHNRLYWYRQTLGQGPEFLTYFQNEAQLEKSRLLSDRFSAERPKGSFSTLEIQRTEQGDSAMYLCASSLVGAWAVLNEKLFFGSGTQLSVL.